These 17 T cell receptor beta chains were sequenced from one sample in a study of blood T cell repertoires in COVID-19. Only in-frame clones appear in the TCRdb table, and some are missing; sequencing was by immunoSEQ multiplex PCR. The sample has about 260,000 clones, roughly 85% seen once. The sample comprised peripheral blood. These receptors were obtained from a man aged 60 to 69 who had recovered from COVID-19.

CDR3 sequence: CATREAADYGYTF. Here the CDR3 DNA reads TGTGCCACCCGGGAGGCTGCAGATTATGGCTACACCTTC. The chain couples TRBV19 to TRBJ1-2; D unclear. This CDR3 comprises 13 residues. CDR1 and CDR2 from the germline V gene are LNHDA and SQIVND (reference sequence). V was shortened by 10 bases and J by 5 bases, with 17 bases between the two germline ends.

The CDR3 loop reads CASSPERGTGELFF. The CDR3 region has the DNA TGTGCCAGCAGCCCGGAACGGGGGACCGGGGAGCTGTTTTTT. This rearrangement joins TRBV7-9 to TRBJ2-2, with D tentatively TRBD2 (6 bases). Germline V gene sequence: CDR1 SEHNR, CDR2 FQNEAQ (reference sequence). The germline V and J ends were trimmed by 5 bases and 5 bases, with 12 bases remaining between them. The CDR3 contains 14 residues.

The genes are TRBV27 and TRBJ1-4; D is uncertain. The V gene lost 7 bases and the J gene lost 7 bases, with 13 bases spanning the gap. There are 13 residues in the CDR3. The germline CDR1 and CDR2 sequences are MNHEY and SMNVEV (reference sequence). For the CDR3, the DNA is TGTGCCAGCACCCACTTAGGCGGTGAAAAACTGTTTTTT. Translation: CASTHLGGEKLFF.

The CDR3 protein is CASSLGQSTNEKLFF. CDR3 DNA sequence: TGTGCCAGCAGCTTAGGCCAGTCAACTAATGAAAAACTGTTTTTT. The chain carries TRBV7-2 and TRBJ1-4; D gene unclear. Trimming pared 1 base from V and 0 bases from J, leaving 6 bases between. The CDR3 extends over 15 amino acids. CDR1 SGHTA and CDR2 FQGNSA come from the germline V gene.

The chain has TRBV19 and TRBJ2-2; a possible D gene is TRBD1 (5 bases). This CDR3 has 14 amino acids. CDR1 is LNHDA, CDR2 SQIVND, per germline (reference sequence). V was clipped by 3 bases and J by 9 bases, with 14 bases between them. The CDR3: CASSIDRGLRELFF. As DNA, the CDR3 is TGTGCCAGTAGTATCGACAGAGGTTTAAGGGAGCTGTTTTTT. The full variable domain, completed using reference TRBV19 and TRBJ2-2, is DGGITQSPKYLFRKEGQNVTLSCEQNLNHDAMYWYRQDPGQGLRLIYYSQIVNDFQKGDIAEGYSVSREKKESFPLTVTSAQKNPTAFYLCASSIDRGLRELFFGEGSRLTVL.

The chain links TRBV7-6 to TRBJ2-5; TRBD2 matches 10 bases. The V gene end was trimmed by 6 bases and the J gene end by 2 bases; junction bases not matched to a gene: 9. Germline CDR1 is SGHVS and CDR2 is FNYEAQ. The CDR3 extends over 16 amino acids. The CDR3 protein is CASSSPGLAAQETQYF. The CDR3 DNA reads TGTGCCAGCAGTTCACCTGGACTAGCGGCACAAGAGACCCAGTACTTC.

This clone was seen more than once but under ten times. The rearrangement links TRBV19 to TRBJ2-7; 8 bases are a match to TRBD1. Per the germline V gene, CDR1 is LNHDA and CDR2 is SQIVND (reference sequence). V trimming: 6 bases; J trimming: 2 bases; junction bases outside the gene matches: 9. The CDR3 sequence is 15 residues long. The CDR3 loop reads CASSQLGQGTYEQYF. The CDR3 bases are TGTGCCAGTAGCCAGTTAGGACAGGGAACCTACGAGCAGTACTTC.

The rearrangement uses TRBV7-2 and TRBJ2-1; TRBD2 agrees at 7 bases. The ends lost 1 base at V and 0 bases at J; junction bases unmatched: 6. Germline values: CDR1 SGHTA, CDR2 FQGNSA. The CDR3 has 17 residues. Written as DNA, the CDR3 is TGTGCCAGCAGCTTAGTGTCTAGCGGTAGCTCCTACAATGAGCAGTTCTTC. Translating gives CASSLVSSGSSYNEQFF.

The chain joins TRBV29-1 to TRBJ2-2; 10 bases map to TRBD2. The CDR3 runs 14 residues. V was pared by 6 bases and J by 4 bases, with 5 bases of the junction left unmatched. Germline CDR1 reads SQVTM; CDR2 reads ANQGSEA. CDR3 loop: CSVETSGPTGELFF. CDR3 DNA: TGCAGCGTGGAGACTAGCGGGCCCACCGGGGAGCTGTTTTTT.

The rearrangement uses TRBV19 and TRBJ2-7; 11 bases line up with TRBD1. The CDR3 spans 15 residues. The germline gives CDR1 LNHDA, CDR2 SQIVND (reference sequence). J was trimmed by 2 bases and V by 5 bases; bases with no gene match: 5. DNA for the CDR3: TGTGCCAGTAGTTCAGGACAGGGGGCGGCCTACGAGCAGTACTTC. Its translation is CASSSGQGAAYEQYF.

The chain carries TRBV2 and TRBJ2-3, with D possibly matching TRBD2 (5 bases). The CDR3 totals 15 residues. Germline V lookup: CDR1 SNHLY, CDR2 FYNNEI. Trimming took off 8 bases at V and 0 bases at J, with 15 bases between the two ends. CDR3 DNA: TGTGCCAGCCGCCCCATCGGCGGGAGCACAGATACGCAGTATTTT. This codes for CASRPIGGSTDTQYF.

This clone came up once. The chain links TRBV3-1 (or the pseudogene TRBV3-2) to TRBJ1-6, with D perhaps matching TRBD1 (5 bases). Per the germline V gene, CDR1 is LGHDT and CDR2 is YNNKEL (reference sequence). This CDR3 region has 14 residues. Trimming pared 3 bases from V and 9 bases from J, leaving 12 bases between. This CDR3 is CASSQKNRISPLHF. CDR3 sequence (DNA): TGTGCCAGCAGCCAGAAGAACAGGATTTCACCCCTCCACTTT.

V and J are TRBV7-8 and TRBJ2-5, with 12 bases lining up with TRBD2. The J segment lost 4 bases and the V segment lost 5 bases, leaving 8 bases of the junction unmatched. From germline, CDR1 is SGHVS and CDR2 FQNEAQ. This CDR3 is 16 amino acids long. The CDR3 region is CASSLTSGRFGETQYF. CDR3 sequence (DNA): TGTGCCAGCAGCCTAACTAGCGGGAGGTTTGGAGAGACCCAGTACTTC.

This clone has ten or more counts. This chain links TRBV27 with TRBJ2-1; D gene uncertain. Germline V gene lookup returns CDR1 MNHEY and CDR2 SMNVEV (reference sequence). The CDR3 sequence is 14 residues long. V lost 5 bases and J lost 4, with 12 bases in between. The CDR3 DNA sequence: TGTGCCAGCAGTCCTATACCCCGATACAATGAGCAGTTCTTC. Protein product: CASSPIPRYNEQFF.

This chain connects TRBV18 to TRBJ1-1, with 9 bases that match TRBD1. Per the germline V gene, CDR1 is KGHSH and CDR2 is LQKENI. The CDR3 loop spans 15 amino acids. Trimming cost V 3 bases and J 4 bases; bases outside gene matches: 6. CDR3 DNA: TGTGCCAGCTCACCGACCGGACAGGGGAGCACTGAAGCTTTCTTT. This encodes CASSPTGQGSTEAFF.

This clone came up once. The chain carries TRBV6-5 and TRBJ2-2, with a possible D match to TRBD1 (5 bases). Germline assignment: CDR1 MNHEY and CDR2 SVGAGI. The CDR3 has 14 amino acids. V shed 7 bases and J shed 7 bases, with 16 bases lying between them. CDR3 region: CASTGQGGIGELFF. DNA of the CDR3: TGTGCCAGCACCGGCCAGGGCGGTATCGGGGAGCTGTTTTTT.

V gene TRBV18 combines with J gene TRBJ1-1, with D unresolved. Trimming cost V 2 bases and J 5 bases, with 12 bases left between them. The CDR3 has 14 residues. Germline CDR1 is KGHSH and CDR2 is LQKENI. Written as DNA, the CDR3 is TGTGCCAGCTCACCAAAGGCCCCGGGTACTGAAGCTTTCTTT. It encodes CASSPKAPGTEAFF.